This entry features one T cell receptor (beta chain) sequence. Its antigen is still unknown. The germline gives CDR1 LNHDA, CDR2 SQIVND (reference sequence). The CDR3 sequence is 13 residues long. Trimming took 5 bases from V and 6 from J, leaving 12 bases between them. The data were taken from a study of T cell responses to AZD1222 COVID-19 vaccine. Findings and caveats of the study: Reportedly, nearly half of unique spike TCRs recognized epitopes outside B.1.351/B.1.1.7 mutations. The breadth and depth of Spike-specific TCRs increased once two AZD1222 doses had been given. It was only after the peak T cell response that any repertoires were sampled. Baseline serology detected seropositivity in only six AZD1222 recipients.

The repertoire was sequenced with immunoSEQ multiplex PCR; TCRdb's copy has only in-frame clones and lacks some. The sample lists approximately 150,000 clones, over 85% seen once, with around 1.5% in the top ten. The sequencing used peripheral blood, collected 28 days after the second AZD1222 dose. The TCR was taken from an adult who received the AZD1222 COVID-19 vaccine. The chain links TRBV19 to TRBJ2-3; D call uncertain. The CDR3, as DNA: TGTGCCAGTAGTTCCGGGTCCATGGATACGCAGTATTTT. Its protein product is CASSSGSMDTQYF.